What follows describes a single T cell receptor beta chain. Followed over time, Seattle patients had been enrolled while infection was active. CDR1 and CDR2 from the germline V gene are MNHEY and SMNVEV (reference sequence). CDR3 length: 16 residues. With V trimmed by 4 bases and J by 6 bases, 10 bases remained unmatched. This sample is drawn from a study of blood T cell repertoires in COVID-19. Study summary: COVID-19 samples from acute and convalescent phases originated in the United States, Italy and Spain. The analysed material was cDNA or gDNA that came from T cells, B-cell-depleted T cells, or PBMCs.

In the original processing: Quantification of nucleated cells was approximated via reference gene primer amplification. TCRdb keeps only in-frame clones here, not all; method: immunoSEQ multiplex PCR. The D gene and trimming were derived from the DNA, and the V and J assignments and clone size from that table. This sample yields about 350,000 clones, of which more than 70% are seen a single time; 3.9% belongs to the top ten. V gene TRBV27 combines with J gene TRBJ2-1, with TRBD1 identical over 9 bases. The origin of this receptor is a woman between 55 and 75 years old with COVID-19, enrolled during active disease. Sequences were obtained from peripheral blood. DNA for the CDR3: TGTGCCAGCAGTTATAAGGGACAGGGCGGAATCAATGAGCAGTTCTTC. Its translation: CASSYKGQGGINEQFF.